The 32 T cell receptor beta chains below were found in one sample sequenced in a study of T cells in localized non-small cell lung cancer. Using immunoSEQ multiplex PCR, the repertoire was profiled, and TCRdb retains in-frame clones only, with some absent. Here the sample spans 90,000 to 95,000 clones, 80% to 90% being singletons. The sample in question was peripheral blood, obtained before any cancer treatment. The receptor source for this set is a man between 40 and 75 years old with stage I squamous cell lung carcinoma.

In its sample, this clone was seen once. J is TRBJ2-2 and V is TRBV5-1; possible D gene TRBD1, 5 bases. The V and J ends lost 4 bases and 2 bases respectively, with 12 bases between them. Germline loops: CDR1 SGHRS, CDR2 YFSETQ. The CDR3 is made up of 15 amino acids. CDR3 in amino acids: CASSVTERNTGELFF. The CDR3 nucleotides read TGCGCCAGCAGCGTGACAGAGAGAAACACCGGGGAGCTGTTTTTT.

The gene calls are TRBV19 and TRBJ1-5; D may be TRBD1 (5 bases). This CDR3 region has 19 residues. Germline assignment: CDR1 LNHDA and CDR2 SQIVND (reference sequence). The V gene lost 3 bases and the J gene lost 1 base, with 22 bases spanning the gap. The CDR3 region has the DNA TGTGCCAGTAGTATGCATGGGGGGAAACGAAGTTGGAGCAATCAGCCCCAGCATTTT. This codes for CASSMHGGKRSWSNQPQHF.

This chain uses TRBV2 with TRBJ1-2; 8 nucleotides line up with TRBD1. Germline loops: CDR1 SNHLY, CDR2 FYNNEI. V dropped 6 bases and J dropped 4; count of bases not matched to a gene: 10. CDR3 length: 15 amino acids. CDR3 amino acids: CASSDRQGRVYGYTF. The CDR3 nucleotides read TGTGCCAGCAGCGACAGACAGGGGAGGGTCTATGGCTACACCTTC.

The chain couples TRBV5-1 to TRBJ1-6, with a weak D call TRBD1 (5 bases). Trimming removed 7 bases from V and 10 bases from J, with 15 bases in between. This CDR3 contains 13 residues. Germline V gene lookup returns CDR1 SGHRS and CDR2 YFSETQ. In nucleotides, the CDR3 is TGCGCCAGCCAGGCCGCGGGGGGATCACCCCTCCACTTT. As protein: CASQAAGGSPLHF.

The chain carries TRBV11-2 and TRBJ1-1; D unresolved. CDR1 is SGHAT, CDR2 FQNNGV, per germline. This CDR3 spans 13 amino acids. The V and J ends lost 2 bases and 0 bases respectively, with 4 bases between them. The CDR3 loop reads CASSLKVNTEAFF. The CDR3, as DNA: TGTGCCAGCAGCTTAAAGGTGAACACTGAAGCTTTCTTT.

This sequence joins TRBV7-9 and TRBJ1-1; no firm D call. The CDR3 runs 15 residues. Germline CDR1 is SEHNR and CDR2 is FQNEAQ (reference sequence). V shed 5 bases and J shed 7 bases, with 20 bases lying between them. This chain's CDR3 is CASSMRPKGRYEAFF. The DNA of the CDR3 is TGTGCCAGCAGCATGCGTCCGAAAGGACGGTATGAAGCTTTCTTT.

The CDR3 bases are TGTGCCAGCAGCTTAGACAACCGGGACAGGGGGCTGTATAATTCACCCCTCCACTTT. Translation gives CASSLDNRDRGLYNSPLHF. V usage is TRBV7-9 and J usage is TRBJ1-6, with 12 bases fitting TRBD1. V was pared by 1 base and J by 4 bases, with 8 bases of the junction left unmatched. This CDR3 region has 19 residues. Germline V gives CDR1 SEHNR, CDR2 FQNEAQ (reference sequence).

Remarks on this clone: Different DNA sequences within this sample yield the same CDR3. CDR3 residues: CASSLMDSSYEQYF. As DNA, the CDR3 is TGCGCCAGCAGCTTAATGGACAGCTCCTACGAGCAGTACTTC. The chain has TRBV5-1 and TRBJ2-7; the D gene is possibly TRBD1 (6 bases). Germline CDR1 is SGHRS and CDR2 is YFSETQ. The CDR3 runs 14 residues. V lost 2 bases, J lost 0 bases, and 9 bases lay in between.

This clone came up once. The V call is TRBV19, the J call TRBJ1-5; the D is unclear. V lost 5 bases and J lost 3, with 17 bases in between. This CDR3 spans 16 amino acids. Germline-derived CDR1 and CDR2 are LNHDA and SQIVND (reference sequence). The CDR3, as DNA: TGTGCCAGTAGTCCTGGACGGGAGACTATCAATCAGCCCCAGCATTTT. Translating it yields CASSPGRETINQPQHF. Combining the CDR3 with reference TRBV19 and TRBJ1-5 gives the whole variable domain DGGITQSPKYLFRKEGQNVTLSCEQNLNHDAMYWYRQDPGQGLRLIYYSQIVNDFQKGDIAEGYSVSREKKESFPLTVTSAQKNPTAFYLCASSPGRETINQPQHFGDGTRLSIL.

This rearrangement joins TRBV7-9 to TRBJ1-1; D gene unclear. V lost 4 bases and J lost 0, with 12 bases in between. This CDR3 is 15 amino acids long. The germline CDR1 and CDR2 sequences are SEHNR and FQNEAQ (reference sequence). CDR3 bases: TGTGCCAGCAGCTCATTGGCGGGCTTGAACACTGAAGCTTTCTTT. Encoded protein: CASSSLAGLNTEAFF.

The rearrangement links TRBV7-9 to TRBJ2-2, with D perhaps being TRBD1 or TRBD2 (6 bases each). CDR3 length: 16 residues. Germline V gives CDR1 SEHNR, CDR2 FQNEAQ (reference sequence). V was pared by 6 bases and J by 0 bases, with 14 bases between. CDR3 bases: TGTGCCAGCAGACCTCTGGGGGGCGCGAACACCGGGGAGCTGTTTTTT. Translated: CASRPLGGANTGELFF.

The gene calls are TRBV5-1 and TRBJ1-1, with TRBD1 matching 7 bases. The CDR3 is 14 residues long. Trimming cost V 5 bases and J 1 base; bases outside gene matches: 5. CDR1 and CDR2 from the germline V gene are SGHRS and YFSETQ. In DNA form, the CDR3 reads TGCGCCAGCAGAACGGGACAGCCGAACACTGAAGCTTTCTTT. Protein product: CASRTGQPNTEAFF.

This clone was seen once. The chain links TRBV7-2 to TRBJ1-1, with D tentatively TRBD1 (6 bases). The germline gives CDR1 SGHTA, CDR2 FQGNSA. The CDR3 is 14 amino acids. V dropped 2 bases and J dropped 5 bases, with 12 bases sitting between them. Here the CDR3 reads CASSLLQGQTEAFF. CDR3 in DNA: TGTGCCAGCAGCTTACTCCAGGGGCAAACTGAAGCTTTCTTT.

The chain recombines TRBV11-1 with TRBJ2-7; 12 bases line up with TRBD2. The CDR3 totals 14 residues. The V and J ends lost 5 bases and 4 bases, in that order; junction bases with no gene match: 3. Per germline, CDR1 SGHAT and CDR2 FQDESV (reference sequence). CDR3 residues: CASSPTSGGYEQYF. The CDR3 coding sequence is TGTGCCAGCAGCCCGACTAGCGGGGGATACGAGCAGTACTTC.

A single count supports this clone. The chain joins TRBV4-1 to TRBJ1-5; perhaps TRBD1 as D (5 bases). This CDR3 spans 16 amino acids. Trimming removed 1 base at V and 5 bases at J, with 15 bases between. Germline CDR1 MGHRA, CDR2 YSYEKL. The CDR3 loop is CASSQGRRDRDQPQHF. CDR3 coding DNA: TGCGCCAGCAGCCAAGGGAGGCGGGACCGAGATCAGCCCCAGCATTTT.

The chain couples TRBV27 to TRBJ1-1; D might be TRBD1 (6 bases). The CDR3 covers 14 residues. CDR1 is MNHEY, CDR2 SMNVEV, per germline (reference sequence). The V end lost 8 bases, the J end lost 1 base, and 14 bases lay between the germline ends. CDR3 region: CASWIQGPNTEAFF. DNA of the CDR3: TGTGCCAGCTGGATACAGGGCCCGAACACTGAAGCTTTCTTT.

This clone was recorded only once. The gene calls are TRBV20-1 and TRBJ1-2, with D uncertain. Germline V gene sequence: CDR1 DFQATT, CDR2 SNEGSKA (reference sequence). Trimming shortened V by 6 bases and J by 3 bases, and 8 bases separated the two germline ends. The CDR3 loop spans 11 amino acids. CDR3 sequence (DNA): TGCAGTGCCCGGCAAGACTATGGCTACACCTTC. This gives the protein CSARQDYGYTF.

Concerning this clone itself: Germline and junction disagree at one end, which may indicate a read error. The chain links TRBV2 to TRBJ1-6; 7 nucleotides align to TRBD1. Germline CDR1 and CDR2: SNHLY and FYNNEI. The CDR3 contains 14 residues. The CDR3 bases are TGTGCCGGCAGACAGGGAGTGGATAATTCACCCCTCCACTTT. This sequence encodes CAGRQGVDNSPLHF.

The J gene is TRBJ2-6, the V gene TRBV4-2; tentative D call: TRBD1 (6 bases). V was clipped by 0 bases and J by 1 base, with 13 bases between them. CDR1 is LGHNA, CDR2 YNFKEQ, per germline. The CDR3 contains 18 residues. CDR3 sequence (DNA): TGTGCCAGCAGCCAAGATGGCACAGGGTATTCTGGGGCCAACGTCCTGACTTTC. Encoded protein: CASSQDGTGYSGANVLTF.

This clone came up once. The chain joins TRBV6-5 to TRBJ2-7, with no clear D. The CDR3 runs to 11 residues. V was shortened by 8 bases and J by 5 bases, with 10 bases between the two germline ends. Germline-derived CDR1 and CDR2 are MNHEY and SVGAGI. CDR3 in DNA: TGTGCCAGCCAGATTTACCACGAGCAGTACTTC. Translation gives CASQIYHEQYF.

The chain employs TRBV7-8 and TRBJ2-5, with TRBD1 matching 9 bases. With V trimmed by 0 bases and J by 5 bases, 7 bases remained unmatched. The V gene's germline CDR1 is SGHVS and CDR2 FQNEAQ. The length of the CDR3 is 16 residues. CDR3 in amino acids: CASSLANRGLGETQYF. In DNA form, the CDR3 reads TGTGCCAGCAGCTTAGCGAACAGGGGGCTGGGGGAGACCCAGTACTTC.

This chain uses TRBV7-9 with TRBJ2-6; no clear D. Trimming took 8 bases from V and 4 from J, leaving 15 bases between them. Per germline, CDR1 SEHNR and CDR2 FQNEAQ (reference sequence). This CDR3 has 15 amino acids. The CDR3 region is CASGHLGRGANVLTF. The CDR3 bases are TGTGCCAGCGGCCACCTAGGTAGGGGGGCCAACGTCCTGACTTTC. The complete variable domain, with remaining parts taken from reference TRBV7-9 and TRBJ2-6, reads DTGVSQNPRHKITKRGQNVTFRCDPISEHNRLYWYRQTLGQGPEFLTYFQNEAQLEKSRLLSDRFSAERPKGSFSTLEIQRTEQGDSAMYLCASGHLGRGANVLTFGAGSRLTVL.

The chain carries TRBV18 and TRBJ1-1; D unresolved. The CDR3 runs to 13 residues. V was cut by 8 bases and J by 3 bases, with 13 bases left in between. Germline values: CDR1 KGHSH, CDR2 LQKENI. Written as DNA, the CDR3 is TGTGCCAGCACCCGGGGTCAGGACACTGAAGCTTTCTTT. This codes for CASTRGQDTEAFF.

The chain uses TRBV5-1 and TRBJ2-2; tentatively, D is TRBD2 (6 bases). The germline CDR1 and CDR2 sequences are SGHRS and YFSETQ. CDR3 length equals 15 residues. V lost 6 bases and J lost 2, with 14 bases in between. The CDR3 region has the DNA TGCGCCAGCAATTCCGGGACTCGAAACACCGGGGAGCTGTTTTTT. This codes for CASNSGTRNTGELFF.

The chain uses TRBV11-2 and TRBJ2-7; possibly TRBD1 for D (5 bases). The V gene lost 5 bases and the J gene lost 0 bases, with 17 bases spanning the gap. The CDR3 is 16 amino acids. CDR1 and CDR2 (germline): SGHAT, FQNNGV. CDR3 nucleotides: TGTGCCAGCAGCAGGCTAACAAGGACAAGCTCCTACGAGCAGTACTTC. It specifies CASSRLTRTSSYEQYF. The whole variable domain, filled in from reference TRBV11-2 and TRBJ2-7, reads EAGVAQSPRYKIIEKRQSVAFWCNPISGHATLYWYQQILGQGPKLLIQFQNNGVVDDSQLPKDRFSAERLKGVDSTLKIQPAKLEDSAVYLCASSRLTRTSSYEQYFGPGTRLTVT.

V gene TRBV15 combines with J gene TRBJ1-5, with 9 bases matching TRBD1. The CDR3 totals 19 residues. Trimming cost V 0 bases and J 0 bases; bases outside gene matches: 9. Germline values: CDR1 LNHNV, CDR2 YYDKDF (reference sequence). The CDR3 region has the DNA TGTGCCACCAGCAGAGATCGGGGGGACAGGGCGGATAGCAATCAGCCCCAGCATTTT. As protein: CATSRDRGDRADSNQPQHF.

V and J are TRBV5-5 and TRBJ1-2, with D unclear. Germline CDR1 and CDR2: SGHKS and YYEKEE (reference sequence). CDR3 length equals 17 residues. The V gene lost 0 bases and the J gene lost 0 bases, with 15 bases spanning the gap. The CDR3 protein is CASSLDPPKGTNYGYTF. Written as DNA, the CDR3 is TGTGCCAGCAGCTTGGACCCGCCGAAGGGAACTAACTATGGCTACACCTTC.

The chain combines TRBV6-1 with TRBJ2-7; a possible D gene is TRBD2 (5 bases). V dropped 5 bases and J dropped 2 bases, with 13 bases sitting between them. CDR3 length: 14 residues. Germline-derived CDR1 and CDR2 are MNHNS and SASEGT. The CDR3: CASSRHSGTYEQYF. The CDR3 DNA reads TGTGCCAGCAGTAGACACTCGGGGACCTACGAGCAGTACTTC.

The V gene is TRBV6-1, the J gene TRBJ2-7; maybe TRBD1 (5 bases). Trimming stripped 6 bases from V and 3 bases from J, with 9 bases between. The length of the CDR3 is 12 residues. The germline V gene encodes CDR1 MNHNS and CDR2 SASEGT. In DNA form, the CDR3 reads TGTGCCAGCAGGACAGACCACTACGAGCAGTACTTC. Translation: CASRTDHYEQYF.

In its sample, this clone was seen many times. The chain uses TRBV25-1 and TRBJ2-2; D may match TRBD1 or TRBD2 (5 bases each). Germline CDR1 MGHDK, CDR2 SYGVNS. Trimming removed 3 bases at V and 5 bases at J, with 13 bases between. The CDR3 is made up of 15 amino acids. In DNA, the CDR3 is TGTGCCAGCAGTGACTGGGACCGCCCAACCGGGGAGCTGTTTTTT. Its translation is CASSDWDRPTGELFF.

The V call is TRBV5-4, the J call TRBJ2-7; 8 bases agree with TRBD1. After removal of 5 bases from V and 7 bases from J, the junction contained 8 bases not matched to a gene. The CDR3 runs 13 residues. The germline V gene has CDR1 SGHNT and CDR2 YYREEE (reference sequence). CDR3 bases: TGTGCCAGCAGGGGACAGGCCGAGCATGAGCAGTACTTC. This sequence encodes CASRGQAEHEQYF.

V usage is TRBV7-2 and J usage is TRBJ1-2, with a weak D call TRBD1 (6 bases). Trimming stripped 4 bases from V and 5 bases from J, with 14 bases between. Germline lookup yields CDR1 SGHTA and CDR2 FQGNSA. This CDR3 contains 14 residues. The CDR3 bases are TGTGCCAGCAGCTCCCGGACAGCGCCTTATGGCTACACCTTC. This codes for CASSSRTAPYGYTF.